This T cell receptor (beta chain) appears in the sequencing data of a study of control samples from healthy donors and cancer patients. This clone was seen just once. This table comes from immunoSEQ multiplex PCR, and its TCRdb copy is limited to in-frame clones, with some not included. The data hold about 96,000 clones, with 93% observed a single time. Trimming shortened V by 2 bases and J by 7 bases, and 12 bases separated the two germline ends. This CDR3 is built from 15 residues. Germline V gene data show CDR1 as SGHVS and CDR2 as FQNEAQ. Sequences were obtained from blood. The rearrangement joins TRBV7-8 to TRBJ1-6; tentative D call: TRBD1 (6 bases). The sequence came from a young man in good health. The CDR3 here is CASSLIPRGNSPLHF. The CDR3 DNA follows: TGTGCCAGCAGCTTAATCCCCAGGGGAAATTCACCCCTCCACTTT.